Below, one TCR beta chain is given with its context. Only in-frame clones appear in the TCRdb table, and some are missing; sequencing was by immunoSEQ multiplex PCR. This table holds about 17,000 clones, 70% to 85% found once. These data come from a study of somatic mutations in cytotoxic T cells in rheumatoid arthritis. Germline V gene sequence: CDR1 LNHDA, CDR2 SQIVND (reference sequence). This CDR3 has 16 amino acids. The V gene end was trimmed by 0 bases and the J gene end by 0 bases; junction bases not matched to a gene: 3. The sequence derives from an adult with rheumatoid arthritis. The sample taken for sequencing was CD8+ T cells sorted from blood. J is TRBJ2-7 and V is TRBV19, with 9 bases lining up with TRBD2. The CDR3 DNA sequence: TGTGCCAGTAGTATAGATGGAGCGGGGGGCTCCTACGAGCAGTACTTC. Amino acids: CASSIDGAGGSYEQYF.